Below are 5 T cell receptor beta chains sequenced from a single sample in a study of T-cell memory formation after mild COVID-19. Via MiXCR, TCRdb re-called the 5' RACE reads, giving one row per CDR3 protein. This sample has around 130,000 distinct CDR3 sequences, with over 15% found just once. Sequencing was carried out using PBMCs or a T cell subset sorted from them (not recorded which). Receptors originate from a man between 18 and 35 years old who had mild COVID-19 (a few samples of this study predate the infection). Cell type and time point are not known.

The chain couples TRBV6-2 or TRBV6-3 to TRBJ2-5; D unresolved. The CDR3 is 14 residues long. Trimming cost V 7 bases and J 1 base, with 13 bases left between them. The germline CDR1 and CDR2 sequences are MNHEY and SVGEGT. This CDR3 is CASTFPSPQETQYF. In nucleotides, the CDR3 is TGTGCCAGCACCTTCCCCAGCCCCCAAGAGACCCAGTACTTC.

This clonotype occurred a few times. This chain uses TRBV4-2 with TRBJ2-5; the match to TRBD1 covers 9 bases. The CDR3 consists of 14 residues. Trimming cost V 0 bases and J 4 bases; bases outside gene matches: 0. Germline V CDR1 and CDR2: LGHNA, YNFKEQ. CDR3 in DNA: TGTGCCAGCAGCCAAGAGGGACAGGGAGAGACCCAGTACTTC. Translation: CASSQEGQGETQYF.

The sample holds a few counts of this clonotype. The V call is TRBV5-1, the J call TRBJ1-3; D perhaps matches TRBD1 (5 bases). The CDR3 is 16 amino acids. From germline, CDR1 is SGHRS and CDR2 YFSETQ. The V end lost 0 bases, the J end lost 3 bases, and 13 bases lay between the germline ends. The DNA for the CDR3 is TGCGCCAGCAGCTTGGTCGGGGCCGTTGGTGGAAACACCATATATTTT. This encodes CASSLVGAVGGNTIYF.

This clonotype was detected only a few times. The V and J genes are TRBV27 and TRBJ1-5; weak D call: TRBD1 (5 bases). V was shortened by 4 bases and J by 14 bases, with 18 bases between the two germline ends. The CDR3 length is 13 residues. Germline CDR1 reads MNHEY; CDR2 reads SMNVEV (reference sequence). The CDR3 reads CASSYGLWGPKHF. The CDR3 DNA follows: TGTGCCAGCAGTTACGGCTTATGGGGCCCTAAGCATTTT.

This rearrangement joins TRBV12-3 or TRBV12-4 to TRBJ1-5, with 11 nucleotides matching TRBD1. V dropped 5 bases and J dropped 8; count of bases not matched to a gene: 5. The CDR3 loop spans 14 amino acids. The CDR3 here is CASSEGTGGEPQHF. CDR3 DNA sequence: TGTGCCAGCAGTGAAGGGACAGGGGGTGAGCCCCAGCATTTT.